The next 8 T cell receptor beta chains were all read from a single sample in a study of blood T cell repertoires in COVID-19. Sequencing used immunoSEQ multiplex PCR; TCRdb keeps in-frame clones, though not all of them. Of a few hundred thousand clones listed, roughly 82% are singletons. The source material was peripheral blood. The receptors derive from a man older than 75 with acute or convalescent COVID-19.

This clone has a single count. The J gene is TRBJ2-7, the V gene TRBV27; D might be TRBD1 (6 bases). CDR1 is MNHEY and CDR2 is SMNVEV in the germline V gene (reference sequence). V was trimmed by 6 bases and J by 1 base, leaving 19 bases between them. This CDR3 has 16 residues. The CDR3 region is CASRPPRGSLSYEQYF. The DNA for the CDR3 is TGTGCCAGCAGACCGCCAAGGGGGAGTCTTTCCTACGAGCAGTACTTC.

The CDR3 coding sequence is TGTGCCAGCAGCTTTGGAACTAGCGGGGGTCTGACAGATACGCAGTATTTT. Residues: CASSFGTSGGLTDTQYF. The chain has TRBV7-9 and TRBJ2-3, with 11 bases matching TRBD2. The germline V gene has CDR1 SEHNR and CDR2 FQNEAQ (reference sequence). V shed 3 bases and J 3 bases; nucleotides not matched to a gene: 8. The CDR3 loop spans 17 amino acids.

The chain uses TRBV19 and TRBJ1-5; possible D gene TRBD1, 6 bases. Germline V gene lookup returns CDR1 LNHDA and CDR2 SQIVND (reference sequence). CDR3 length equals 14 residues. Deletions cut 5 bases from V and 4 bases from J, with 12 bases between. In DNA form, the CDR3 reads TGTGCCAGTAGTCCGGGACACACGAATCAGCCCCAGCATTTT. Translated: CASSPGHTNQPQHF. Supplemented by reference TRBV19 and TRBJ1-5, the full variable domain reads DGGITQSPKYLFRKEGQNVTLSCEQNLNHDAMYWYRQDPGQGLRLIYYSQIVNDFQKGDIAEGYSVSREKKESFPLTVTSAQKNPTAFYLCASSPGHTNQPQHFGDGTRLSIL.

This chain links TRBV9 with TRBJ2-3, with D tentatively TRBD2 (6 bases). The germline gives CDR1 SGDLS, CDR2 YYNGEE. This CDR3 has 15 residues. Trimming cost V 3 bases and J 5 bases, with 16 bases left between them. The CDR3 protein is CASSGGRQAEDTQYF. The DNA of the CDR3 is TGTGCCAGCAGCGGAGGGAGGCAAGCGGAAGATACGCAGTATTTT.

J is TRBJ1-2 and V is TRBV6-5; 10 nucleotides match TRBD1. The CDR3 is 14 residues long. CDR1 and CDR2 (germline): MNHEY, SVGAGI. Trimming removed 6 bases from V and 7 bases from J; junction bases left unmatched: 8. The DNA of the CDR3 is TGTGCCAGCAGCCGGGACAGGGGATCATCTGGCTACACCTTC. It codes for CASSRDRGSSGYTF.

This clone has just a few counts. The V gene is TRBV3-1 (or the pseudogene TRBV3-2), the J gene TRBJ1-1, with 7 nucleotides matching TRBD1. This CDR3 is built from 14 residues. V shed 4 bases and J 0 bases; nucleotides not matched to a gene: 2. CDR1 LGHDT and CDR2 YNNKEL come from the germline V gene (reference sequence). The CDR3 is CASSPQGMNTEAFF. The CDR3 bases are TGTGCCAGCAGCCCACAGGGGATGAACACTGAAGCTTTCTTT.

This chain uses TRBV6-2 or TRBV6-3 with TRBJ2-1; TRBD2 aligns across 9 bases. Trimming at V came to 2 bases and at J to 7 bases, leaving 6 bases not matched to a gene. The germline V gene encodes CDR1 MNHEY and CDR2 SVGEGT. This CDR3 has 15 residues. The CDR3 reads CASSYPAGGRNEQFF. For the CDR3, the DNA is TGTGCCAGCAGTTACCCAGCGGGGGGCAGGAATGAGCAGTTCTTC.

The V gene is TRBV28, the J gene TRBJ1-5; maybe TRBD1 (6 bases). The germline V and J ends were trimmed by 6 bases and 7 bases, with 16 bases remaining between them. Germline V gene sequence: CDR1 MDHEN, CDR2 SYDVKM. The CDR3 sequence is 14 residues long. The CDR3 is CASSTGTGGQPQHF. The CDR3 nucleotides read TGTGCCAGCAGCACTGGGACGGGGGGCCAGCCCCAGCATTTT. The variable domain in full, completed from reference TRBV28 and TRBJ1-5, reads DVKVTQSSRYLVKRTGEKVFLECVQDMDHENMFWYRQDPGLGLRLIYFSYDVKMKEKGDIPEGYSVSREKKERFSLILESASTNQTSMYLCASSTGTGGQPQHFGDGTRLSIL.